In its sample, the clone carrying this T cell receptor (beta chain) was seen a few times. What it binds is unknown. At least 5.5 micrograms of total RNA were extracted per sample. Using a J-beta primer mix together with a sample-barcoded 5' primer, a second PCR was run for about 7 to 12 cycles. A 12-random-nucleotide template-switch adaptor tagged each cDNA molecule. TCRdb analysed the 5' RACE reads with MiXCR anew, one entry per CDR3 protein. The table includes roughly 930,000 distinct CDR3 sequences, roughly 43% detected once. The data derive from a study of blood T cells in healthy people across ages. CDR1 is ENHRY and CDR2 is SYGVKD in the germline V gene. V lost 4 bases and J 1 base, leaving 12 bases between the germline ends. The CDR3 runs to 15 residues. Study findings and constraints: Unknown donor CMV status possibly confounded expanded clonotype changes. Because sorting was not performed, PBMCs prevented conclusive naive versus antigen-experienced comparison.

The rearrangement links TRBV10-3 to TRBJ2-3; a possible D gene is TRBD1 (5 bases). The clonotype was recovered from a man younger than 45 in good health. Sample: blood. CDR3 in amino acids: CAISAGFVGTDTQYF. The CDR3 DNA sequence: TGTGCCATCAGTGCAGGGTTTGTGGGCACAGATACGCAGTATTTT.